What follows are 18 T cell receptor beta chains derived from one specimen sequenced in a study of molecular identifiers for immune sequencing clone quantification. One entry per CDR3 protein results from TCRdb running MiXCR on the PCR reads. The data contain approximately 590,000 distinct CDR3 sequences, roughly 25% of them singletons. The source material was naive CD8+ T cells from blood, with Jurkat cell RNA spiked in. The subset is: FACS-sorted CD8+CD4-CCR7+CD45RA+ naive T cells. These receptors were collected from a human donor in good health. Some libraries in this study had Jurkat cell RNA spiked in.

As DNA, the CDR3 is TGTGCCACCAGTGATTTAAAGGGCCCCACAGATACGCAGTATTTT. Amino acid sequence: CATSDLKGPTDTQYF. The chain is built from TRBV24-1 and TRBJ2-3; D gene unclear. Germline loops: CDR1 KGHDR, CDR2 SFDVKD. This CDR3 is built from 15 residues. V dropped 1 base and J dropped 2 bases, with 9 bases sitting between them.

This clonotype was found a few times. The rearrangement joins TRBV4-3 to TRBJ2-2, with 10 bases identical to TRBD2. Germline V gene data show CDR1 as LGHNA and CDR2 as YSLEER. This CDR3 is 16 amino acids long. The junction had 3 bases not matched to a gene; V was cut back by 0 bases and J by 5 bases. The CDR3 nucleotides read TGCGCCAGCAGCCAAGACCTAGCGGGGGTGACCGGGGAGCTGTTTTTT. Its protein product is CASSQDLAGVTGELFF.

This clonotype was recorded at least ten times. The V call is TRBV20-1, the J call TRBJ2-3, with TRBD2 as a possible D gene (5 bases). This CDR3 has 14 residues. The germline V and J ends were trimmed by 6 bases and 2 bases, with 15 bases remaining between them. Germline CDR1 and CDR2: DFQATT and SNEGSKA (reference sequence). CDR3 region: CSAEGQDITDTQYF. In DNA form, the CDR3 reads TGCAGTGCAGAGGGCCAGGATATCACAGATACGCAGTATTTT.

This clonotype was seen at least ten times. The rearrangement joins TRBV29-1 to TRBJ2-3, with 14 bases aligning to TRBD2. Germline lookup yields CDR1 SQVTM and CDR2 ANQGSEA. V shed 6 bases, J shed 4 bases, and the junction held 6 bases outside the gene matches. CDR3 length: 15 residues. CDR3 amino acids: CSVDGLAGGPDTQYF. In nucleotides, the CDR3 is TGCAGCGTCGACGGACTAGCGGGAGGCCCAGATACGCAGTATTTT.

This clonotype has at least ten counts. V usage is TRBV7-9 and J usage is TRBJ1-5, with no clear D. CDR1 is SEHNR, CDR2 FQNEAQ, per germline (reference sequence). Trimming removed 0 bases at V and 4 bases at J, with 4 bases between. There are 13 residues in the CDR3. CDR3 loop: CASSLAENQPQHF. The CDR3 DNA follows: TGTGCCAGCAGCTTAGCCGAGAATCAGCCCCAGCATTTT.

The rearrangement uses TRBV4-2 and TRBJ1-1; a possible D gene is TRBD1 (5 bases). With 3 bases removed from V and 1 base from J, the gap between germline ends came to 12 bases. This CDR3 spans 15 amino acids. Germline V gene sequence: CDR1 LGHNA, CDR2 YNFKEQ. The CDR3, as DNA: TGTGCCAGCAGCCACGGGGCAGGTTCGAACACTGAAGCTTTCTTT. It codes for CASSHGAGSNTEAFF.

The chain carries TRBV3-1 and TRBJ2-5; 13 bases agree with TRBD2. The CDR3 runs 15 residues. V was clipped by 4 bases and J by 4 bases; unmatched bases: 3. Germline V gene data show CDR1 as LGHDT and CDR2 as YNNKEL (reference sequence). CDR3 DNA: TGTGCCAGCAGCCCATGGACTAGCGGGGGAGAGACCCAGTACTTC. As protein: CASSPWTSGGETQYF.

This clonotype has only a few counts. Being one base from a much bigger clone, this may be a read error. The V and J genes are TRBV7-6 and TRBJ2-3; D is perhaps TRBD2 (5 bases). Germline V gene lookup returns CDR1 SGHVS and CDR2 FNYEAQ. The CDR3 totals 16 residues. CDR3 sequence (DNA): TGTGCCAGCAGCTCATCAGAAAGCGGAGACACAAATACGCAGTATTTT. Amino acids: CASSSSESGDTNTQYF.

CDR3 residues: CASNVGFTGELFF. For the CDR3, the DNA is TGTGCCAGCAACGTCGGGTTCACCGGGGAGCTGTTTTTT. The chain employs TRBV9 and TRBJ2-2; no definite D call. The CDR3 consists of 13 residues. The germline CDR1 and CDR2 sequences are SGDLS and YYNGEE. The ends were cut back, 6 bases at V and 4 bases at J, with 10 bases in the middle.

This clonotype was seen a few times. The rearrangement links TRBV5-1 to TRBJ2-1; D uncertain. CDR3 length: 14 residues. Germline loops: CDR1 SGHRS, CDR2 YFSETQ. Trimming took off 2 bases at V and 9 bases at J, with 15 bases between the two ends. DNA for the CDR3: TGCGCCAGCAGCTTTGAAGCGCCAGTCGGTGAGCAGTTCTTC. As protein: CASSFEAPVGEQFF.

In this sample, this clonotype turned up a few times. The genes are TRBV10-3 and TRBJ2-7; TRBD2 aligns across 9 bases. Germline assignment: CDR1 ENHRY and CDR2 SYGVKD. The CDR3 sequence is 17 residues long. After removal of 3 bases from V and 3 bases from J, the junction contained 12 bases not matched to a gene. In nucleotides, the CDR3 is TGTGCCATCAGTGAAACGGGGGTTAGCGGGAGTTTCTACGAGCAGTACTTC. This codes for CAISETGVSGSFYEQYF.

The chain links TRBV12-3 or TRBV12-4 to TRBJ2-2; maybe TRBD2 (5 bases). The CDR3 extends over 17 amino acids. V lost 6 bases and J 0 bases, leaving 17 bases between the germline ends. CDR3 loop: CASSQEGSPANTGELFF. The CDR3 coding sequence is TGTGCCAGCAGCCAAGAGGGCAGTCCCGCGAACACCGGGGAGCTGTTTTTT.

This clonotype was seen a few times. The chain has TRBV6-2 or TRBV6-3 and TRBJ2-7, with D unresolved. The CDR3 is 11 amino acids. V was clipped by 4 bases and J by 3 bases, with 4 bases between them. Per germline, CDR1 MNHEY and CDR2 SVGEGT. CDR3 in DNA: TGTGCCAGCAGTTTCGACTACGAGCAGTACTTC. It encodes CASSFDYEQYF.

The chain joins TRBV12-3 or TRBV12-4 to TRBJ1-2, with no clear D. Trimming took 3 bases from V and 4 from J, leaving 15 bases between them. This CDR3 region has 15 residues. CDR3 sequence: CASSFRVISPYGYTF. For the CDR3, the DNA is TGTGCCAGCAGTTTTAGGGTTATATCCCCCTATGGCTACACCTTC.

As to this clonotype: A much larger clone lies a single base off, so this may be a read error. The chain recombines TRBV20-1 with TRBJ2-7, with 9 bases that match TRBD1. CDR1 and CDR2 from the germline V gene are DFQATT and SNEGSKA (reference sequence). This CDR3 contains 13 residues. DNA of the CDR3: TGCGGTGCCGGGGACAGGGACTCCTACGAGCAGTACTTC. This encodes CGAGDRDSYEQYF.

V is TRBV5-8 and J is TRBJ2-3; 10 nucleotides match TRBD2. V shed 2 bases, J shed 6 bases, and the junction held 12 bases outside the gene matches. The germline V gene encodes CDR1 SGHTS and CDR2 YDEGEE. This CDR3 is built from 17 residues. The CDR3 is CASSLGGTSAPRDTQYF. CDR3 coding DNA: TGTGCCAGCAGCTTAGGGGGGACTAGCGCCCCAAGGGATACGCAGTATTTT.

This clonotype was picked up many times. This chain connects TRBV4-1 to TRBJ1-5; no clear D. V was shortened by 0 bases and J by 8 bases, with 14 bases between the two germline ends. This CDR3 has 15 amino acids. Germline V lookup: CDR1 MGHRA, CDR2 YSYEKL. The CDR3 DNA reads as TGCGCCAGCAGCCAAGATACCGGCCGATACGAGCCCCAGCATTTT. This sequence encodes CASSQDTGRYEPQHF.

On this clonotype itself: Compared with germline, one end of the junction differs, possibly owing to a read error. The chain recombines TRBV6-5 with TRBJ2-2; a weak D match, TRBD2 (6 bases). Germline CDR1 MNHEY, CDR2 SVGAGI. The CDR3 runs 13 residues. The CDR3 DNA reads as TGTGCCAGCAGCACCGGGGGTCGCGGAGAGCTGTTATTT. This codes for CASSTGGRGELLF.